This TCR beta chain was retrieved from a study of T cell responses to AZD1222 COVID-19 vaccine. Study-level results: Nearly half of unique spike-specific TCRs reportedly avoided B.1.351 and B.1.1.7 mutated regions.

On this clone itself: What it binds is unknown.

V was clipped by 0 bases and J by 9 bases; unmatched bases: 12. The CDR3 is made up of 17 amino acids. CDR1 and CDR2 (germline): LGHNA, YNFKEQ. TCRdb's table, derived via immunoSEQ multiplex PCR, lists solely in-frame clones and lacks some. The sample yields fewer than 150,000 clones, over 90% seen once. This sequence joins TRBV4-2 and TRBJ2-5; 11 positions agree with TRBD2. The clonotype comes from an adult in good health. The sequencing here drew on peripheral blood, taken on day 0 of AZD1222 vaccination. The CDR3 spells CASSQDGLAGGALAQYF. As DNA, the CDR3 is TGTGCCAGCAGCCAAGATGGCCTAGCGGGGGGCGCATTGGCCCAGTACTTC.